This T cell receptor (beta chain) originates from a study of cytomegalovirus exposure and HLA in healthy donors. Overall study findings and caveats: Rare TCR sequences dominated, though some public TCRs recurred in many donors.

Remarks on this clone: The target antigen is unknown.

CDR3 length: 13 amino acids. Germline V CDR1 and CDR2: SGHRS, YFSETQ. Trimming stripped 2 bases from V and 2 bases from J, with 7 bases between. The protocol was immunoSEQ multiplex PCR, while the TCRdb copy is restricted to in-frame clones and leaves out a portion. The sample lists about 160,000 clones, about 90% occurring once. While the first cohort had some 700 subjects, the donors belonged to the separate validation cohort of about 110 subjects. Source material: PBMCs. The V and J genes are TRBV5-1 and TRBJ2-5; unclear D gene. This receptor was taken from a young woman in good health and CMV-seropositive. In DNA, the CDR3 is TGCGCCAGCAGCTTTCAGGTGCAAGAGACCCAGTACTTC. Translated, it gives CASSFQVQETQYF.